Given below is one TCR beta chain in context. Time point indicated: week 3, after first cycle of checkpoint inhibitor. At 12 weeks after first infusion, RECIST 1.1 defined response for most patients. The sample comes from a study of blood T cell dynamics during melanoma immunotherapy. DNA loading was fixed at around 0.35 ug for all bulk PBMC samples. The data were produced by immunoSEQ multiplex PCR, yet TCRdb's version contains in-frame clones alone and is incomplete. The sample records about 7,600 clones, around 85% being singletons. This CDR3 region has 16 residues. The trim removed 3 bases at V and 4 bases at J, leaving 10 bases unmatched. Germline V gene sequence: CDR1 KGHSH, CDR2 LQKENI.

The source of this sequence is a human donor with melanoma. Sequenced here: blood, sampled from a patient treated with checkpoint blockade. The J gene is TRBJ1-2, the V gene TRBV18; the match to TRBD1 covers 8 bases. The CDR3, as DNA: TGTGCCAGCTCACCCATCATGACAGGGGAGCGCTATGGCTACACCTTC. Translating gives CASSPIMTGERYGYTF.